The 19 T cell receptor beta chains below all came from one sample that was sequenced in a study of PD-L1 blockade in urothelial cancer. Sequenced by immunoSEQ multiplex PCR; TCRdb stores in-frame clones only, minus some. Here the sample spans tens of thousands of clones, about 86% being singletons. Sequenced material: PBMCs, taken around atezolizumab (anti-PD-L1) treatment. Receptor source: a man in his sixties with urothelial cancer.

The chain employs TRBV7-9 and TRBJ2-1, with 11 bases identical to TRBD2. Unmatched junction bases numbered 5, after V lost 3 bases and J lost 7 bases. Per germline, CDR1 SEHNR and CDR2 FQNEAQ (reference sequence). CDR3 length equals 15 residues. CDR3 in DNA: TGTGCCAGCAGCTTTAGCGGGGGGGCGTTGAATGAGCAGTTCTTC. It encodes CASSFSGGALNEQFF.

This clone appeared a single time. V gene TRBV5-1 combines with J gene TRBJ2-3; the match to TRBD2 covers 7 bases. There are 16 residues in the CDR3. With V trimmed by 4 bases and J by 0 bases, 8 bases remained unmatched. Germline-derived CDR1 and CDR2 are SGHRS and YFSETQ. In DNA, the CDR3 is TGCGCCAGCAGCGGGGGGTTTAGCGGGAGCACAGATACGCAGTATTTT. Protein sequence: CASSGGFSGSTDTQYF.

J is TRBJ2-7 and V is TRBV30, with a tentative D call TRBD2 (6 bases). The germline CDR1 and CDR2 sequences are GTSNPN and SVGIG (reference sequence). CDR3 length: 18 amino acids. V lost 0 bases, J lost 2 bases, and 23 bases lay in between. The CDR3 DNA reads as TGTGCCTGGAGTGTATGGGGGGTATCGGTGGGAAGGACCTACGAGCAGTACTTC. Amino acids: CAWSVWGVSVGRTYEQYF.

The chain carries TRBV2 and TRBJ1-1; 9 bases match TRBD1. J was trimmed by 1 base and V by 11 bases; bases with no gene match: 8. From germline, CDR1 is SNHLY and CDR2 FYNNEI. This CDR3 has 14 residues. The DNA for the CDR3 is TGTGCCGGACACAGGGGGCAGTGGAACACTGAAGCTTTCTTT. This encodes CAGHRGQWNTEAFF. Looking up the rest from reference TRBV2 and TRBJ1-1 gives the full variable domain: EPEVTQTPSHQVTQMGQEVILRCVPISNHLYFYWYRQILGQKVEFLVSFYNNEISEKSEIFDDQFSVERPDGSNFTLKIRSTKLEDSAMYFCAGHRGQWNTEAFFGQGTRLTVV.

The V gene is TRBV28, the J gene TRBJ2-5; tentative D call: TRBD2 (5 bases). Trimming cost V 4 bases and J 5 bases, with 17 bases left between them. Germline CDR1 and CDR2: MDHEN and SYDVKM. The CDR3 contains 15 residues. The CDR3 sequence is CASSSTITIEETQYF. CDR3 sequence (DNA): TGTGCCAGCAGTTCGACTATTACTATTGAGGAGACCCAGTACTTC.

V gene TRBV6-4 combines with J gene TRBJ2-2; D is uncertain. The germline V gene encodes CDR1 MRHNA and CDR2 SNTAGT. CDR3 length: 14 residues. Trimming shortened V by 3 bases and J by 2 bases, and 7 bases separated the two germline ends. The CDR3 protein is CASSEVANTGELFF. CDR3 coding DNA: TGTGCCAGCAGTGAAGTAGCTAACACCGGGGAGCTGTTTTTT.

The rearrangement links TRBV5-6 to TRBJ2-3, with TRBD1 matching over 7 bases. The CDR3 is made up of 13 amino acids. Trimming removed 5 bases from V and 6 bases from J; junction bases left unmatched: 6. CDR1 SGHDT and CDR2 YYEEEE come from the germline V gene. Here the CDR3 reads CASSYTGVDTQYF. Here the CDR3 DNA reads TGTGCCAGCAGTTACACAGGGGTGGATACGCAGTATTTT.

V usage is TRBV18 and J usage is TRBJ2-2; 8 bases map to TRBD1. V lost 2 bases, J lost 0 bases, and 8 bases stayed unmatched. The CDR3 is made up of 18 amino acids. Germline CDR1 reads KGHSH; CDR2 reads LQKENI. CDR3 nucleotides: TGTGCCAGCTCACCATATCAAGTACAGGGGGCGAACACCGGGGAGCTGTTTTTT. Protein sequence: CASSPYQVQGANTGELFF.

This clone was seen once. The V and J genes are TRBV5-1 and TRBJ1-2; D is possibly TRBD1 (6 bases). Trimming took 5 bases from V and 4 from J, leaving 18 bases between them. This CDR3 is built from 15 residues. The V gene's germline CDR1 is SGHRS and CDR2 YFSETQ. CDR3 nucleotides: TGCGCCAGCAGTCGTTTCCCGGGACAAAGCTATGGCTACACCTTC. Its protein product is CASSRFPGQSYGYTF.

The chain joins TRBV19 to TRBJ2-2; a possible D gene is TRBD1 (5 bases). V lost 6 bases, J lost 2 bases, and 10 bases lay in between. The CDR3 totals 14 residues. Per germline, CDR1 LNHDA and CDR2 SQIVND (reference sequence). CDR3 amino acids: CASRTDSNTGELFF. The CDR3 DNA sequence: TGTGCCAGTAGAACTGACAGCAACACCGGGGAGCTGTTTTTT.

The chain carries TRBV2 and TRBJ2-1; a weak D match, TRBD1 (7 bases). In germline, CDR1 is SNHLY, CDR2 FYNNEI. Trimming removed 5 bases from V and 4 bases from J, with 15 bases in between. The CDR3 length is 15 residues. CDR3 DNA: TGTGCCAGCAGTCCCGCGACAGGGAGGTACAATGAGCAGTTCTTC. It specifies CASSPATGRYNEQFF.

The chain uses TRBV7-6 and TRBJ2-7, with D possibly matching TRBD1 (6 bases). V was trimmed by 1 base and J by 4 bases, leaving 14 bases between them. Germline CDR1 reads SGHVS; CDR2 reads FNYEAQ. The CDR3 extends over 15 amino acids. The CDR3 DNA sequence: TGTGCCAGCAGCTTAGACGGGCAGGGGTGGTACGAGCAGTACTTC. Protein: CASSLDGQGWYEQYF.

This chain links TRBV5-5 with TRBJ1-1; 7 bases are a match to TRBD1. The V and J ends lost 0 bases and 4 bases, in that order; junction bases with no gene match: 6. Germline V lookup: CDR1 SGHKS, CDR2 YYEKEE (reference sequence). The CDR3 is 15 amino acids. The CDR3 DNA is TGTGCCAGCAGCTTGGGTACAGGGGTACTCACTGAAGCTTTCTTT. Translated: CASSLGTGVLTEAFF.

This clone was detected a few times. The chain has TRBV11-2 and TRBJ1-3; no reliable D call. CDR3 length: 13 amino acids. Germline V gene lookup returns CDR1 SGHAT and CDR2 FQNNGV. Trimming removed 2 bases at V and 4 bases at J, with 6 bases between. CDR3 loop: CASSLSLGNTIYF. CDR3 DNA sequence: TGTGCCAGCAGCTTATCCCTGGGAAACACCATATATTTT.

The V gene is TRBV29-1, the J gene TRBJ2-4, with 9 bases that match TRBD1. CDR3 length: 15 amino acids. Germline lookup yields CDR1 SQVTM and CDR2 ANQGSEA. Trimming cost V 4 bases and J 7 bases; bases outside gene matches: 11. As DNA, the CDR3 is TGCAGCGTTGGTCACTCCGGGACAGGGAAGAACATTCAGTACTTC. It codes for CSVGHSGTGKNIQYF.

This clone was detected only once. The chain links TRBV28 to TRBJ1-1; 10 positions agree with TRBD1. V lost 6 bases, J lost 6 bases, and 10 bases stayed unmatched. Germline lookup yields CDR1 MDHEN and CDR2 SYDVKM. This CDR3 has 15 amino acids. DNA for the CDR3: TGTGCCAGCAGACTCCGGGACAGGGGAGCGGCTGAAGCTTTCTTT. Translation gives CASRLRDRGAAEAFF.

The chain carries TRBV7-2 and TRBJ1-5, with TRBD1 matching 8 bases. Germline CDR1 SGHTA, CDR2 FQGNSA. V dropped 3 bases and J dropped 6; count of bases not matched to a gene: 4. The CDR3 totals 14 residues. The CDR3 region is CASSFPGTGQPQHF. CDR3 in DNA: TGTGCCAGCAGCTTCCCAGGGACAGGTCAGCCCCAGCATTTT.

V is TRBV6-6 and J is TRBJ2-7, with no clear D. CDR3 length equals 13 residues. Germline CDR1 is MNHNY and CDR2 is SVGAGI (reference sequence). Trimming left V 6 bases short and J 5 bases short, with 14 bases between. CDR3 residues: CASRGTPWDEQYF. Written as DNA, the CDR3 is TGTGCCAGCAGGGGCACCCCCTGGGACGAGCAGTACTTC.

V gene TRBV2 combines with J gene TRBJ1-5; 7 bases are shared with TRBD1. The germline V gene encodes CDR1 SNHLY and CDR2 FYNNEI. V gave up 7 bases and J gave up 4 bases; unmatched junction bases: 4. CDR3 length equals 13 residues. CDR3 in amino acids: CASKGTVNQPQHF. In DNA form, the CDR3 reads TGTGCCAGCAAGGGGACAGTTAATCAGCCCCAGCATTTT.